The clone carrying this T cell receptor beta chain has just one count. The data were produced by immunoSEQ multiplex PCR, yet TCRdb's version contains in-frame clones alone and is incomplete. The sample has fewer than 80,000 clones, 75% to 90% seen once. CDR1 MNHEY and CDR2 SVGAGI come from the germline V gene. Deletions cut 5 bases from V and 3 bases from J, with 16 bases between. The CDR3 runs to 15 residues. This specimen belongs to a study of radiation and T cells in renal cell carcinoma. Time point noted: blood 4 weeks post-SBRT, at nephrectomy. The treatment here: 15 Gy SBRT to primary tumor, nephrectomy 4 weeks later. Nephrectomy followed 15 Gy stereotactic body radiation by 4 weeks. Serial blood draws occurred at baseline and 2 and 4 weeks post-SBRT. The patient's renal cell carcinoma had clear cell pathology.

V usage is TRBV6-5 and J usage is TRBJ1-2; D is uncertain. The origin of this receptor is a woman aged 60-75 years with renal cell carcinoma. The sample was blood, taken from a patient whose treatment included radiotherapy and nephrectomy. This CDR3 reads CASSPVNDWDYGYTF. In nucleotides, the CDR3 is TGTGCCAGCAGTCCGGTTAATGATTGGGACTATGGCTACACCTTC.